The T cell receptor beta chain described here comes from a study of blood T cell repertoires in COVID-19. Study-level background: Italy, Spain and the United States were the sources of the convalescent and acute COVID-19 samples. PBMCs, B-cell-depleted T cells, or T cells provided the cDNA or gDNA that made up the material.

This clone was detected only once. Source study methods: Estimation of nucleated cell counts relied on the amplification of reference gene primers. Method: immunoSEQ multiplex PCR; TCRdb's copy keeps in-frame clones and lacks some. V and J calls and clone size are copied from that table; D and trimming were computed from the DNA. This sample has 220,000 or so clones, with approximately 90% found just once. The length of the CDR3 is 15 residues. Germline CDR1 is SGHVS and CDR2 is FNYEAQ. The trim removed 5 bases at V and 3 bases at J, leaving 8 bases unmatched. Enrolment of Seattle patients took place during active infection, and they were followed longitudinally.

Source material: peripheral blood. The TCR originated in a man aged 55 to 70 with COVID-19, enrolled during active disease. This sequence joins TRBV7-6 and TRBJ2-3, with 7 bases identical to TRBD1. As DNA, the CDR3 is TGTGCCAGCAGCCTTGACAGGGTTAGGACAGATACGCAGTATTTT. It is translated as CASSLDRVRTDTQYF.